Listed below are T cell receptor beta chains from one sample, sequenced in a study of blood T cell repertoires in COVID-19. Method: immunoSEQ multiplex PCR; TCRdb's copy keeps in-frame clones and lacks some. The sample carries about 34,000 clones, 60% to 80% recorded once. Material for sequencing was peripheral blood. These receptors all come from a man older than 75 with acute or convalescent COVID-19. Both conserved end residues are part of each CDR3. A D gene is named only where the DNA matches it firmly.

TRBJ2-7 | TRBV7-9 | NA | TGTGCCAGCAGCTTCATAACTCCCTACGAGCAGTACTTC | CASSFITPYEQYF
TRBJ2-7 | TRBV14 | TRBD2 | TGTGCCAGCAGTCCGACTAGCGGGACAGTACGAGGGCAGTACTTC | CASSPTSGTVRGQYF
TRBJ1-1 | TRBV18 | TRBD1 | TGTGCCAGCTCACCGACAGGGGGTAACACTGAAGCTTTCTTT | CASSPTGGNTEAFF
TRBJ2-1 | TRBV6-5 | TRBD2 | TGTGCCAGCAGTTACTTCCGACTAGCACCTCGGAATGAGCAGTTCTTC | CASSYFRLAPRNEQFF
TRBJ1-6 | TRBV7-2 | NA | TGTGCCAGCAGCCTACAGACCTCACCCCTCCACTTT | CASSLQTSPLHF
TRBJ2-6 | TRBV5-5 | NA | TGTGCCAGCAGCTTATCAGACTCTGGGGCCAACGTCCTGACTTTC | CASSLSDSGANVLTF
TRBJ1-5 | TRBV11-2 | NA | TGTGCCAGCAGCTTACGTGCTGGGGGGAATCAGCCCCAGCATTTT | CASSLRAGGNQPQHF
TRBJ2-3 | TRBV3-1/TRBV3-2 | NA | TGTGCCAGCAGCCAAGATTTACAGGGAACAGATACGCAGTATTTT | CASSQDLQGTDTQYF
TRBJ1-2 | TRBV25-1 | NA | TGTGCCAGCAGTGAGTCAGGCGGGGAGTTCGGCTACACCTTC | CASSESGGEFGYTF
TRBJ1-5 | TRBV6-5 | NA | TGTGCCAGCAGCCCCAGGGGAGTCAATCAGCCCCAGCATTTT | CASSPRGVNQPQHF
TRBJ2-7 | TRBV3-1/TRBV3-2 | TRBD1 | TGTGCCAGCAGACCAACAGGGGCAGAGGAGCAGTACTTC | CASRPTGAEEQYF
TRBJ2-7 | TRBV29-1 | NA | TGCAGCGTGAGGGGAGGGGGGGAGTCCTACGAGCAGTACTTC | CSVRGGGESYEQYF
TRBJ2-3 | TRBV4-3 | NA | TGCGCCAGCAGCCAAGGACAGAGCACAGATACGCAGTATTTT | CASSQGQSTDTQYF
TRBJ2-4 | TRBV3-1/TRBV3-2 | NA | TGTGCCAGCAGCCCCAAGGCAGGGCTGCACATTCAGTACTTC | CASSPKAGLHIQYF